This T cell receptor beta chain was sequenced in a study of blood T cells in healthy people across ages. The V end was cut by 0 bases, the J end by 1 base, with 8 bases between. CDR3 length equals 15 residues. Germline V lookup: CDR1 LGHNA, CDR2 YSLEER. This clonotype came up a few times. The antigen is unknown. A second 7 to 11 cycle PCR used barcoded and J-beta primers. Per-sample output comprised a minimum of 2.5 million paired-end reads containing CDR3. TCRdb reanalysed the 5' RACE reads using MiXCR and keeps one entry per CDR3 protein. The sample shows 1.5 million or so distinct CDR3 sequences, under 55% of them seen only once. Study observations and caveats: For the donors, CMV status was unknown and possibly confounded expanded clonotype changes.

The chain combines TRBV4-3 with TRBJ2-3; D is unclear. The TCR was taken from a woman aged 18-30 years in good health. Sequences were obtained from blood. The CDR3 coding sequence is TGCGCCAGCAGCCAAGAAAGCTCCGGCACAGATACGCAGTATTTT. It is translated as CASSQESSGTDTQYF.